This T cell receptor beta chain stems from a study of T cell responses to AZD1222 COVID-19 vaccine. Study background: Some second doses came at about 4 weeks and others at about 12 weeks; these were pooled. Study-wide points: Only 6 or 7 individuals given AZD1222 were seropositive at baseline.

Germline CDR1 SGHTA, CDR2 FQGNSA. The CDR3 consists of 15 residues. V was clipped by 5 bases and J by 6 bases, with 14 bases between them. In regard to this clone: The antigen remains undetermined.

TCRdb's table, derived via immunoSEQ multiplex PCR, lists solely in-frame clones and lacks some. The table lists approximately 100,000 clones, more than 90% of them singletons. The sequencing here drew on peripheral blood, taken on day 0 of AZD1222 vaccination. This receptor was identified in an adult in good health. The rearrangement joins TRBV7-2 to TRBJ1-6; tentative D call: TRBD1 (6 bases). CDR3: CASSPGVAFNSPLHF. CDR3 coding DNA: TGTGCCAGCAGCCCAGGGGTAGCCTTTAATTCACCCCTCCACTTT.